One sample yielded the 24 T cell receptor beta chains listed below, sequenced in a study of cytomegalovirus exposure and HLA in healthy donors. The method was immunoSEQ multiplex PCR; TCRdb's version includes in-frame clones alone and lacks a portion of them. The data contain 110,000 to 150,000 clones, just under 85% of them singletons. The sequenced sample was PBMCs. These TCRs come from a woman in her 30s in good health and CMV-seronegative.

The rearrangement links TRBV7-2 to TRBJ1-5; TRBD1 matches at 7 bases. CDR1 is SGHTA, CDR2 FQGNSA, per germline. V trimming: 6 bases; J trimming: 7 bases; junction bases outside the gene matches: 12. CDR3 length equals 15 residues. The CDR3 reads CASSPRQGGYQPQHF. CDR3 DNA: TGTGCCAGCAGTCCAAGACAGGGAGGTTACCAGCCCCAGCATTTT.

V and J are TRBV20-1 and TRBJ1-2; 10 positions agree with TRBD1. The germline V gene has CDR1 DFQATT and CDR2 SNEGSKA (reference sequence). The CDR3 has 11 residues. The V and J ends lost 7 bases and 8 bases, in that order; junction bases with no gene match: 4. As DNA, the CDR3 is TGCAGTGGTTGGACAGGGGGGGGCTACACCTTC. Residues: CSGWTGGGYTF.

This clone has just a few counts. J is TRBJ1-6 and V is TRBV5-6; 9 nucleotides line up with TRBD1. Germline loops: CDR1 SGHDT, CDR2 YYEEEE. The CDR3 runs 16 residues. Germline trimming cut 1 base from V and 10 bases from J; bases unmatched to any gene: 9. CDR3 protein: CASSLRQGQGRSPLHF. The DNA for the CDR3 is TGTGCCAGCAGCTTGCGGCAGGGACAGGGTAGGTCACCCCTCCACTTT.

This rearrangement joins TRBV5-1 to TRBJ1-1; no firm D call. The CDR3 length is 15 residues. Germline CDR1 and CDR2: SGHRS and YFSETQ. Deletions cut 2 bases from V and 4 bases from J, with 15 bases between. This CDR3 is CASSLQAYTGTEAFF. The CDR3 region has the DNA TGCGCCAGCAGCTTACAAGCCTATACGGGCACTGAAGCTTTCTTT.

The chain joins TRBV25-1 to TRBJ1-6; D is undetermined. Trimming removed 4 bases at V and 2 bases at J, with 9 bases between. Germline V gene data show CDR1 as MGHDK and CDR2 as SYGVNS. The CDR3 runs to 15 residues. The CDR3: CASSVENTYNSPLHF. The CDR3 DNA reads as TGTGCCAGCAGTGTGGAGAACACCTATAATTCACCCCTCCACTTT.

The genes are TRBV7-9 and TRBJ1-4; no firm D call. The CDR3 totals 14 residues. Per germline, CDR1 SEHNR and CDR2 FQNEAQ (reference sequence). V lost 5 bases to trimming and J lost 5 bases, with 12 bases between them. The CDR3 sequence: CASSRSSQNEKLFF. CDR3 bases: TGTGCCAGCAGCCGATCCTCTCAGAATGAAAAACTGTTTTTT.

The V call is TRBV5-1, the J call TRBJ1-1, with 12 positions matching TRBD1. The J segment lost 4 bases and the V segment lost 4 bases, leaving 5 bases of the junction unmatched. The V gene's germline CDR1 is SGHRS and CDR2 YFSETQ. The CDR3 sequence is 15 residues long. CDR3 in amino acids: CASSGDRGRGTEAFF. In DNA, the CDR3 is TGCGCCAGCAGCGGGGACAGGGGGCGAGGCACTGAAGCTTTCTTT.

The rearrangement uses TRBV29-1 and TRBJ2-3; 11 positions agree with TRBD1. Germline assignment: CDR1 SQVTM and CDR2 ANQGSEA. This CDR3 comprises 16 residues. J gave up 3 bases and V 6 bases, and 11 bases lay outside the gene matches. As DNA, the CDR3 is TGCAGCGTAAAGGGGTGGGACAGGGGGTCGACAGATACGCAGTATTTT. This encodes CSVKGWDRGSTDTQYF.

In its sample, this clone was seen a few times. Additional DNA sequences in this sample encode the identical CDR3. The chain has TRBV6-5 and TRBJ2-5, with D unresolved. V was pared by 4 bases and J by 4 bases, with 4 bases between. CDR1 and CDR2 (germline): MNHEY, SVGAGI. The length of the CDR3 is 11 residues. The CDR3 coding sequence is TGTGCCAGCAGTTCGCGAGAGACCCAGTACTTC. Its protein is CASSSRETQYF.

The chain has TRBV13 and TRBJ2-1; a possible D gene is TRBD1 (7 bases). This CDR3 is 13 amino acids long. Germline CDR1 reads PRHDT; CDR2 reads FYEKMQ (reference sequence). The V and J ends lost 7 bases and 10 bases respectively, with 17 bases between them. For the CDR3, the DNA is TGTGCCAGCAAGGCCCAGGGGGGCGAAGAGCAGTTCTTC. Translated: CASKAQGGEEQFF.

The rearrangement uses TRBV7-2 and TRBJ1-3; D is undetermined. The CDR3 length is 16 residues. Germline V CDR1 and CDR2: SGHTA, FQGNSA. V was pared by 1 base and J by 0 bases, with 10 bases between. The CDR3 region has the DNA TGTGCCAGCAGCTTAGGCCCTACTAACTCTGGAAACACCATATATTTT. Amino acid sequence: CASSLGPTNSGNTIYF.

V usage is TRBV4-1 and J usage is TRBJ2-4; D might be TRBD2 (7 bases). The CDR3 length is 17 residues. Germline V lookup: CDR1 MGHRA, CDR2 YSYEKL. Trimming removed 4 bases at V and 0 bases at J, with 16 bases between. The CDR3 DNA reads TGCGCCAGCAGCCGGGGGGGCCTCGTCCTAGCCAAAAACATTCAGTACTTC. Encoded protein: CASSRGGLVLAKNIQYF.

The CDR3 loop is CASSSRGLALYNEQFF. The CDR3 DNA is TGTGCCAGCAGTTCCCGAGGGCTAGCGCTTTACAATGAGCAGTTCTTC. The J gene is TRBJ2-1, the V gene TRBV27; possible D gene TRBD2, 6 bases. Germline CDR1 reads MNHEY; CDR2 reads SMNVEV (reference sequence). V shed 4 bases and J shed 4 bases, with 17 bases lying between them. This CDR3 region has 16 residues.

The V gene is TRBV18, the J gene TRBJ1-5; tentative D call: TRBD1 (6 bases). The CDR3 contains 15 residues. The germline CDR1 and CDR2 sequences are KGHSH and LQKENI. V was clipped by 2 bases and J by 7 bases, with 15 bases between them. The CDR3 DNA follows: TGTGCCAGCTCACCAGCCCCAGGGGTTCGCCAGCCCCAGCATTTT. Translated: CASSPAPGVRQPQHF.

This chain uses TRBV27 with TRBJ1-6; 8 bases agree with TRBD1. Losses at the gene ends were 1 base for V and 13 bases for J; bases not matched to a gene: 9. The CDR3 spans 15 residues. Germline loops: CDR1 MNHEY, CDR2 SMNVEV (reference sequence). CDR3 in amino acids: CASSLFTGTGSPLHF. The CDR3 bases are TGTGCCAGCAGTTTATTTACCGGGACAGGCTCTCCCCTCCACTTT.

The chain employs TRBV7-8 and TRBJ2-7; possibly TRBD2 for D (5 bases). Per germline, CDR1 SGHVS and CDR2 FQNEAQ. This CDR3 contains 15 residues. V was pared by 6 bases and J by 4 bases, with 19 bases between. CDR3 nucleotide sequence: TGTGCCAGCAGTCTAATCGCCGGGGTCACGTACGAGCAGTACTTC. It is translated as CASSLIAGVTYEQYF.

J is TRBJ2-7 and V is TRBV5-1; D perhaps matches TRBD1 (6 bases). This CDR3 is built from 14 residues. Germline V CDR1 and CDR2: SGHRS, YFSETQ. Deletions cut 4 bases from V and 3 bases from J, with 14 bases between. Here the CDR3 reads CASSRGQNHYEQYF. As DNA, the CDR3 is TGCGCCAGCAGCCGGGGACAAAATCACTACGAGCAGTACTTC.

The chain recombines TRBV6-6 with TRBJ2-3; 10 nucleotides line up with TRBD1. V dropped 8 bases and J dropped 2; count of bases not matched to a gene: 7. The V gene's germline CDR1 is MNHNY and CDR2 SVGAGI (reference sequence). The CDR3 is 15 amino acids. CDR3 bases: TGTGCCAGCGGGGACAGGGGCCGCGCCACAGATACGCAGTATTTT. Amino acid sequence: CASGDRGRATDTQYF.

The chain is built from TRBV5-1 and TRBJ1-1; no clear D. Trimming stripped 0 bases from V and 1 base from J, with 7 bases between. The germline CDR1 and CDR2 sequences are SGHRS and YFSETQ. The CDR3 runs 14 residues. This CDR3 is CASSLVAANTEAFF. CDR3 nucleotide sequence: TGCGCCAGCAGCTTGGTTGCGGCGAACACTGAAGCTTTCTTT.

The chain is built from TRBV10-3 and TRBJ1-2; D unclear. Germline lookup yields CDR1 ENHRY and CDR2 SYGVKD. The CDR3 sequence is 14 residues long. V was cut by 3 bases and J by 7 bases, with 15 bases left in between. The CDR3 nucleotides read TGTGCCATCAGTGAATGGCCGGGAAAGTCTGGCTACACCTTC. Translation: CAISEWPGKSGYTF.

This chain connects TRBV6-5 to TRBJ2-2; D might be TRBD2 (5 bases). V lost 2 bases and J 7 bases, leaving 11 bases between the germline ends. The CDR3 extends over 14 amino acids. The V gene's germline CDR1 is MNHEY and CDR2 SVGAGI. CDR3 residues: CASSYLSGGGELFF. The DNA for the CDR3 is TGTGCCAGCAGTTACCTAAGCGGTGGCGGGGAGCTGTTTTTT.

CDR3 amino acids: CASSLIGRGGWSYNEQFF. Here the CDR3 DNA reads TGTGCCAGCAGCTTAATAGGGAGGGGGGGGTGGTCCTACAATGAGCAGTTCTTC. The chain joins TRBV7-2 to TRBJ2-1; a weak D match, TRBD2 (7 bases). This CDR3 is built from 18 residues. Germline V gene lookup returns CDR1 SGHTA and CDR2 FQGNSA. V was clipped by 2 bases and J by 1 base, with 18 bases between them. Using reference TRBV7-2 and TRBJ2-1 for the parts outside the CDR3, the full variable domain is GAGVSQSPSNKVTEKGKDVELRCDPISGHTALYWYRQSLGQGLEFLIYFQGNSAPDKSGLPSDRFSAERTGGSVSTLTIQRTQQEDSAVYLCASSLIGRGGWSYNEQFFGPGTRLTVL.

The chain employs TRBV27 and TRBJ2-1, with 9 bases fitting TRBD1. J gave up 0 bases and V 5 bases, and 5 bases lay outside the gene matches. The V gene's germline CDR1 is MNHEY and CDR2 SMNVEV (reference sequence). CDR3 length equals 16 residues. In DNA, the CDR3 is TGTGCCAGCAGTAAGAAGACAGGGGGCTCCTACAATGAGCAGTTCTTC. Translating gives CASSKKTGGSYNEQFF.

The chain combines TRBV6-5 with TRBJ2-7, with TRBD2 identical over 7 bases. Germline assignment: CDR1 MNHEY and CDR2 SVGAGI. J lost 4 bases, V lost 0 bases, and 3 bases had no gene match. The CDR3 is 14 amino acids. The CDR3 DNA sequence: TGTGCCAGCAGTTACTCGACTAGCTCTTACGAGCAGTACTTC. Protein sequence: CASSYSTSSYEQYF.